The source of this T cell receptor (beta chain) is a study of T-cell reconstitution after alpha-beta-depleted transplantation in children. General study results and limits: A year post-transplant, T-cell counts and diversity derived mostly from newly produced T cells. The origin of alpha-beta T cells about two months after transplant was reportedly several hundred expanded graft clones.

It was with unique molecular identifiers that the TCRbeta library was prepared. TCRdb itself ran the PCR reads through MiXCR, one entry per CDR3 protein. The repertoire holds 600,000 to 800,000 distinct CDR3 sequences, with about an eighth as singletons. The table lists this clonotype with a few counts. Its antigen is still unknown. The CDR3 extends over 13 amino acids. Germline CDR1 and CDR2: SQVTM and ANQGSEA. The germline V and J ends were trimmed by 1 base and 4 bases, with 9 bases remaining between them. The sequenced sample was PBMCs, obtained before TCRalphabeta/CD19-depleted stem cell transplant. This sequence originates from a girl aged 2-10 years with congenital amegakaryocytic thrombocytopenia, due to receive a stem cell transplant. The gene calls are TRBV29-1 and TRBJ2-3; D gene uncertain. The CDR3 DNA sequence: TGCAGCGTTGAAGGTTTCTTCGCAGATACGCAGTATTTT. Translating it yields CSVEGFFADTQYF.